This T cell receptor beta chain is drawn from a study of T cell repertoires in cytomegalovirus infection. Findings and limits, study-wide: Using cumulative public TCR beta family frequency, the authors identified those who carried CMV together with the relevant HLA.

TCRdb reanalysed the reads using MiXCR and keeps one entry per CDR3 protein. The sample carries 70,000 to 95,000 distinct CDR3 sequences, approximately 32% recorded once. CDR3 length: 15 residues. V lost 0 bases and J 7 bases, leaving 12 bases between the germline ends. Looked up from germline, CDR1 is MGHRA and CDR2 is YSYEKL. This clonotype was counted many times. The antigen remains undetermined. The genes are TRBV4-1 and TRBJ1-4; no firm D call. The TCR was taken from a human donor in good health (CMV status not recorded). Some clones in this sample may be carry-over from other donors' samples. Sequences were derived from CD8+ T cells from cultured PBMCs, sampled from culture after CMV antigen stimulation. CDR3 in DNA: TGCGCCAGCAGCCAAGAGAGAGGTACGAGTGAAAAACTGTTTTTT. Encoded protein: CASSQERGTSEKLFF.